This T cell receptor (beta chain) was profiled in a study of blood T cell repertoires in COVID-19 (TCRdb year 2020). For the study in its entirety: Samples from collaborators originated in the United States, Italy and Spain and spanned both the acute and convalescent phases of COVID-19. Subjects who had been exposed to COVID-19, were actively infected with it, or had recovered from it provided the deeply sampled blood TCRbeta repertoires that made up the dataset. HLA class I and class II types, where available, came from metadata supplied by the sample provider rather than from assay-based typing. Samples came from the ongoing ImmuneRACE study (first 160 participants) plus 1,254 subjects from 6 global collaborators. The repertoires were released in a freely available public database intended as a resource for research on the immune response to SARS-CoV-2. The prospective study material was composed of cDNA or gDNA derived from T cells, B-cell-depleted T cells, or PBMCs. Nearly every sample came with metadata listing a de-identified subject ID, COVID-19 status, age in years and sex.

The CDR3 goes from the cysteine to the phenylalanine over 11 residues. Only CDR3 DNA remains: 33 bases, in frame from the first base. The germline ends are 14 bases apart after V is trimmed by 6 bases and J by 10 bases. Sequences DFQATT (CDR1) and SNEGSKA (CDR2) are obtained from the germline V gene (reference sequence). The immunoSEQ Assay, a bias-controlled multiplex PCR, was used to amplify TCRbeta CDR3 regions from genomic DNA. In the source study's methods: The number of nucleated cells in each sample was estimated from the amplification of reference gene primers within the assay. To quantify the absolute abundance of each unique TCRbeta CDR3 rearrangement, sequence reads were collapsed and filtered. For each sample, productive Simpson clonality was calculated as the square root of Simpson's diversity index across productive rearrangements. TCRdb carries this immuneACCESS record with in-frame sequences only. Its versions omit some clonotypes, under half of them owing to an unresolved V gene in the studies checked, with the rest unexplained. Clonal size and the V and J genes are those of that table, whereas D and trimming came from the DNA. For this sample the table gives more than 100,000 clones, of which 84% were detected only once. The ten largest account for 10% to 15% of the sample.

On the study overall, not on this receptor specifically: The quantity of clinical and demographic metadata differed by source and by participant and was supplied without curation.

Collaborating institutions collected whole blood in K2EDTA tubes following their own protocols. For TCRbeta analysis, collaborators shipped samples as frozen whole blood, isolated PBMCs, or DNA extracted from either of those sample types. Worth noting for this clone: Its antigen target is currently unknown. The record has no base qualities; no much larger clone is one base away.

Here the chain combines TRBV20-1 and TRBJ2-3; TRBD1 is a possible D gene, resting on 6 matching bases. The receptor comes from a human donor in a cohort sampled during active or convalescent COVID-19. The specimen sequenced was peripheral blood. The DNA sequence follows: TGCAGTGCCACCCCAGGGGATCCGCAGTATTTT. Its coded protein is CSATPGDPQYF.